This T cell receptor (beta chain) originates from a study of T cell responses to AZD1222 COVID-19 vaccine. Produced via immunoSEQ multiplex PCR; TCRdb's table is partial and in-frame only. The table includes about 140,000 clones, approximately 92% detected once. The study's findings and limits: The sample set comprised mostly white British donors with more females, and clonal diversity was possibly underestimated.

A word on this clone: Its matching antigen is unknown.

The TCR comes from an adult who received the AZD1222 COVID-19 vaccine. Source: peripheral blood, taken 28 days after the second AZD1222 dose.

The CDR3 coding sequence is TGTGCCAGCAGCCCTATGAGCGGGAGCACAGATACGCAGTATTTT. Translating it yields CASSPMSGSTDTQYF. The rearrangement joins TRBV9 to TRBJ2-3; D is possibly TRBD2 (6 bases). The V end was cut by 4 bases, the J end by 0 bases, with 12 bases between. This CDR3 has 15 residues. Germline V gene sequence: CDR1 SGDLS, CDR2 YYNGEE.